The 20 T cell receptor beta chains given below trace back to one sample, sequenced in a study of cytotoxic CD8 clonotypes in ibrutinib-treated CLL. Assay: immunoSEQ multiplex PCR; the TCRdb copy retains only in-frame clones and omits some. The sample yields 150,000 or so clones, roughly 88% seen once. The sequencing used PBMCs, collected after 24 months of ibrutinib treatment. These receptors originate from a human donor with chronic lymphocytic leukemia.

The chain employs TRBV7-6 and TRBJ2-5, with D perhaps TRBD1 (6 bases). The CDR3 totals 16 residues. The germline CDR1 and CDR2 sequences are SGHVS and FNYEAQ. Trimming took off 4 bases at V and 1 base at J, with 16 bases between the two ends. The CDR3 reads CASSSRQDGLQETQYF. The CDR3 DNA follows: TGTGCCAGCAGCTCCAGACAGGATGGGCTCCAAGAGACCCAGTACTTC.

The chain links TRBV7-9 to TRBJ2-7, with D possibly being TRBD1 (6 bases). The V gene's germline CDR1 is SEHNR and CDR2 FQNEAQ (reference sequence). The CDR3 length is 15 residues. The ends were cut back, 2 bases at V and 5 bases at J, with 16 bases in the middle. CDR3 sequence reads: CASSLNRVVNNEQYF. CDR3 in DNA: TGTGCCAGCAGCTTAAACAGGGTGGTTAACAACGAGCAGTACTTC.

V gene TRBV30 combines with J gene TRBJ1-4; D remains unclear. This CDR3 is built from 10 residues. Trimming cost V 5 bases and J 5 bases, with 3 bases left between them. Per the germline V gene, CDR1 is GTSNPN and CDR2 is SVGIG (reference sequence). CDR3 amino acids: CAWGNEKLFF. CDR3 nucleotides: TGTGCCTGGGGAAATGAAAAACTGTTTTTT.

Worth noting for this clone: A junction boundary mismatches the germline segment, possibly from a read error. The identical CDR3 is also encoded by other nucleotide sequences in the sample. The V gene is TRBV4-3, the J gene TRBJ1-2; D perhaps matches TRBD1 (5 bases). This CDR3 comprises 17 residues. CDR1 LGHNA and CDR2 YSLEER come from the germline V gene. The DNA for the CDR3 is TGCGCCAGTAGCCAGAACCCAATGCGACAGCATAACTATGGCTACACCTTC. It codes for CASSQNPMRQHNYGYTF.

Concerning this clone: One end of the junction does not line up with germline, which may come from a read error. The chain combines TRBV5-3 with TRBJ1-5; the match to TRBD1 covers 9 bases. TRBV5-3 falls under the ORF class, with uncertain function. CDR3 length: 15 residues. CDR3 sequence: CASSLMDRGHQPQHF. CDR3 bases: TGTGCCAGCAGCTTGATGGACAGGGGTCATCAGCCCCAGCATTTT.

The V call is TRBV5-1, the J call TRBJ2-7; 9 bases are shared with TRBD2. Germline V gives CDR1 SGHRS, CDR2 YFSETQ. The CDR3 loop spans 14 amino acids. Trimming cost V 5 bases and J 2 bases; bases outside gene matches: 5. CDR3 protein: CASRSLAGTYEQYF. CDR3 sequence (DNA): TGCGCCAGCAGAAGTCTAGCGGGGACCTACGAGCAGTACTTC.

The chain uses TRBV6-5 and TRBJ1-1; possibly TRBD1 for D (5 bases). Deletions cut 2 bases from V and 0 bases from J, with 7 bases between. CDR1 is MNHEY and CDR2 is SVGAGI in the germline V gene. This CDR3 has 14 amino acids. The CDR3 DNA is TGTGCCAGCAGTTACAGGGGCATGAACACTGAAGCTTTCTTT. It codes for CASSYRGMNTEAFF.

The CDR3 sequence is CASSFPQGGTEAFF. The DNA of the CDR3 is TGTGCCAGCAGCTTTCCTCAGGGAGGCACTGAAGCTTTCTTT. The chain uses TRBV7-9 and TRBJ1-1, with D possibly being TRBD1 (5 bases). CDR1 is SEHNR and CDR2 is FQNEAQ in the germline V gene (reference sequence). The CDR3 extends over 14 amino acids. The ends were cut back, 3 bases at V and 4 bases at J, with 12 bases in the middle.

The chain is built from TRBV28 and TRBJ1-2; D is perhaps TRBD1 (6 bases). Germline V lookup: CDR1 MDHEN, CDR2 SYDVKM. The CDR3 extends over 13 amino acids. Trimming took 6 bases from V and 9 from J, leaving 17 bases between them. The CDR3 DNA sequence: TGTGCCAGCAGCACGGACAGCTTTCGTAGCTACACCTTC. It codes for CASSTDSFRSYTF.

This rearrangement joins TRBV5-4 to TRBJ1-5, with 10 nucleotides matching TRBD1. Trimming took 4 bases from V and 6 from J; bases not matched to a gene: 10. Germline-derived CDR1 and CDR2 are SGHNT and YYREEE (reference sequence). This CDR3 has 16 residues. The CDR3: CASSRIGTGDPQPQHF. The CDR3 region has the DNA TGTGCCAGCAGCCGAATCGGGACAGGGGATCCTCAGCCCCAGCATTTT.

The gene calls are TRBV9 and TRBJ1-2, with 9 bases matching TRBD1. V shed 4 bases, J shed 0 bases, and the junction held 13 bases outside the gene matches. CDR1 and CDR2 from the germline V gene are SGDLS and YYNGEE. This CDR3 is 18 amino acids long. The CDR3 spells CASSSGGTGHLTNYGYTF. In DNA, the CDR3 is TGTGCCAGCAGCTCTGGGGGGACAGGGCACCTGACTAACTATGGCTACACCTTC.

V and J are TRBV4-3 and TRBJ2-7; tentatively, D is TRBD1 (5 bases). The CDR3 contains 14 residues. V lost 0 bases to trimming and J lost 4 bases, with 10 bases between them. CDR1 is LGHNA, CDR2 YSLEER, per germline. The CDR3 sequence: CASSQDLTAYEQYF. The DNA of the CDR3 is TGCGCCAGCAGCCAAGATTTGACAGCATACGAGCAGTACTTC.

This clone was seen just once. The rearrangement joins TRBV4-1 to TRBJ2-3, with 11 positions matching TRBD2. V gave up 4 bases and J gave up 8 bases; unmatched junction bases: 26. This CDR3 is 21 amino acids long. Germline V gene data show CDR1 as MGHRA and CDR2 as YSYEKL. The CDR3 reads CASSRTLKLAGALESLGTQYF. DNA of the CDR3: TGCGCCAGCAGCCGTACCCTTAAACTAGCGGGAGCTCTAGAGAGTCTTGGTACGCAGTATTTT.

The chain joins TRBV5-1 to TRBJ2-3; 10 bases align to TRBD2. CDR3 length: 16 residues. Germline loops: CDR1 SGHRS, CDR2 YFSETQ. The junction had 7 bases not matched to a gene; V was cut back by 4 bases and J by 2 bases. The CDR3 region has the DNA TGCGCCAGCAGCCCGCTCGGACTAGCGGTCACAGATACGCAGTATTTT. Residues: CASSPLGLAVTDTQYF.

This rearrangement joins TRBV10-1 to TRBJ2-7; D might be TRBD1 (5 bases). CDR1 and CDR2 from the germline V gene are WNHNN and SYGVQD (reference sequence). The germline V and J ends were trimmed by 7 bases and 2 bases, with 9 bases remaining between them. The CDR3 covers 12 residues. CDR3 DNA: TGCGCCAGCAAAGGACAAACCTACGAGCAGTACTTC. It yields the protein CASKGQTYEQYF.

The chain combines TRBV19 with TRBJ2-7; D perhaps matches TRBD1 (6 bases). This CDR3 has 15 amino acids. Germline V CDR1 and CDR2: LNHDA, SQIVND (reference sequence). Trimming left V 3 bases short and J 2 bases short, with 14 bases between. As DNA, the CDR3 is TGTGCCAGTAGTATGTTCGGACAGACAACCTACGAGCAGTACTTC. Amino acids: CASSMFGQTTYEQYF. Filled out from reference TRBV19 and TRBJ2-7, the complete variable domain reads DGGITQSPKYLFRKEGQNVTLSCEQNLNHDAMYWYRQDPGQGLRLIYYSQIVNDFQKGDIAEGYSVSREKKESFPLTVTSAQKNPTAFYLCASSMFGQTTYEQYFGPGTRLTVT.

The chain joins TRBV2 to TRBJ1-1, with 9 bases lining up with TRBD1. V trimming: 4 bases; J trimming: 3 bases; junction bases outside the gene matches: 15. The CDR3 has 18 amino acids. The germline V gene encodes CDR1 SNHLY and CDR2 FYNNEI. CDR3 in amino acids: CASSGFRQGEGWDTEAFF. The CDR3 DNA is TGTGCCAGCAGTGGTTTTAGACAGGGGGAGGGTTGGGACACTGAAGCTTTCTTT.

The chain is built from TRBV21-1 and TRBJ2-1; TRBD1, the table's D call, was not compared with the DNA. TRBV21-1 is an annotated pseudogene. The CDR3 spans 21 residues. CDR3 bases: TGTGCCAGCAGCAAAGTTTGGGACAGGGGGAAGGGGGCCCTCTGTAACGATGAGCAGTTCTTC. Translating gives CASSKVWDRGKGALCNDEQFF.

This clone was observed once. This sample includes further DNA sequences coding for the same CDR3. V is TRBV28 and J is TRBJ2-5; D is undetermined. The V gene lost 6 bases and the J gene lost 1 base, with 0 bases spanning the gap. Germline lookup yields CDR1 MDHEN and CDR2 SYDVKM. The CDR3 length is 10 residues. CDR3 in DNA: TGTGCCAGCAGCCAAGAGACCCAGTACTTC. Protein: CASSQETQYF.

The gene calls are TRBV30 and TRBJ1-2, with 11 nucleotides matching TRBD1. In germline, CDR1 is GTSNPN, CDR2 SVGIG (reference sequence). Trimming removed 3 bases from V and 7 bases from J; junction bases left unmatched: 7. CDR3 length: 14 amino acids. CDR3 nucleotides: TGTGCCTGGAGAGACCCGGGACAGGGGGTTGGCTACACCTTC. Protein sequence: CAWRDPGQGVGYTF. The variable domain in full, completed from reference TRBV30 and TRBJ1-2, reads SQTIHQWPATLVQPVGSPLSLECTVEGTSNPNLYWYRQAAGRGLQLLFYSVGIGQISSEVPQNLSASRPQDRQFILSSKKLLLSDSGFYLCAWRDPGQGVGYTFGSGTRLTVV.